This T cell receptor beta chain appears in the sequencing data of a study of T cell repertoires in cytomegalovirus infection. Overall study context: Public TCR beta signatures indicated both CMV infection and matching HLA type. General study results and limits: The ex vivo response showed dominance by HLA-C-restricted CMV-specific TCR beta clonotypes.

MiXCR was run by TCRdb on the reads, yielding one entry per CDR3 protein. Of around 900,000 distinct CDR3 sequences listed, around 31% are singletons. As for this clonotype: The antigen is not known.

Trimming stripped 1 base from V and 6 bases from J, with 11 bases between. CDR1 LNHDA and CDR2 SQIVND come from the germline V gene (reference sequence). The CDR3 length is 14 residues. The sample was cultured CD8+ T cells from PBMCs, taken from culture after CMV antigen stimulation. The chain is built from TRBV19 and TRBJ2-3; D is unresolved. The TCR sequence derives from a human donor in good health (CMV status not recorded). Some clones in this sample may be carry-over from other donors' samples. The DNA of the CDR3 is TGTGCCAGTAGTATAGTTGGATTTTCGGATACGCAGTATTTT. Translation gives CASSIVGFSDTQYF.